The present TCR beta chain was sequenced within a study of blood T cell repertoires in COVID-19 (dated by TCRdb to 2019 to 2021). Looking at the study overall: Collaborator samples came from the United States, Italy and Spain and covered acute and convalescent phases of COVID-19. Samples came from the ongoing ImmuneRACE study (first 160 participants) plus 1,254 subjects from 6 global collaborators. HLA class I and class II types, where available, came from metadata supplied by the sample provider rather than from assay-based typing. A freely available public database, intended as a resource for researchers studying the immune response to SARS-CoV-2, is where the repertoires were released. Subjects who had been exposed to COVID-19, were actively infected with it, or had recovered from it provided the deeply sampled blood TCRbeta repertoires that made up the dataset. The sample metadata nearly always contained a de-identified subject ID, COVID-19 status, age in years and sex. The prospective study material was composed of cDNA or gDNA derived from T cells, B-cell-depleted T cells, or PBMCs. General conclusions and limits of the study: How much clinical and demographic metadata was included differed by source and by participant, and the metadata was provided uncurated.

This clone appeared a single time. Its antigen is currently not known. No much larger clone is present one base from it, and per-base qualities are unavailable. Collaborating institutions collected whole blood in K2EDTA tubes following their own protocols. For TCRbeta analysis, collaborators shipped samples as frozen whole blood, isolated PBMCs, or DNA extracted from either of those sample types. V is pared back by 5 bases and J by 8 bases, with 12 bases lying between the germline termini. Reading from cysteine to phenylalanine, the CDR3 counts 12 amino acids. Only the CDR3 DNA is retained, 36 bases long and in frame from the first base. The immunoSEQ Assay, a bias-controlled multiplex PCR, was used to amplify TCRbeta CDR3 regions from genomic DNA. Turning to the authors' computational methods: Within the assay, amplification of reference gene primers was used to estimate how many nucleated cells each sample contained. Sequence reads were collapsed and filtered to measure the absolute abundance of every unique TCRbeta CDR3 rearrangement. For each sample, productive Simpson clonality was calculated by taking the square root of Simpson's diversity index across productive rearrangements. This immuneACCESS table, as held by TCRdb, lists in-frame sequences with V and J called but not all clones. Of the missing ones, under half trace to an unresolved V gene in checked studies; the others have no known cause. V, J and clone size were drawn from that table, and D and trimming were deduced from the DNA. For this sample there are 160,000 or so clones; approximately 87% appear just once. The ten largest make up roughly 4.1% of the sample.

Recombination linked TRBV12-3 or TRBV12-4 to TRBJ2-5; no D gene call is confident. The sample comprised peripheral blood. This clonotype was obtained from a woman aged 65 to 85 with acute or convalescent COVID-19. CDR3 reads: CASSPEETTQYF. DNA sequence: TGTGCCAGCAGTCCAGAAGAGACTACCCAGTACTTC.